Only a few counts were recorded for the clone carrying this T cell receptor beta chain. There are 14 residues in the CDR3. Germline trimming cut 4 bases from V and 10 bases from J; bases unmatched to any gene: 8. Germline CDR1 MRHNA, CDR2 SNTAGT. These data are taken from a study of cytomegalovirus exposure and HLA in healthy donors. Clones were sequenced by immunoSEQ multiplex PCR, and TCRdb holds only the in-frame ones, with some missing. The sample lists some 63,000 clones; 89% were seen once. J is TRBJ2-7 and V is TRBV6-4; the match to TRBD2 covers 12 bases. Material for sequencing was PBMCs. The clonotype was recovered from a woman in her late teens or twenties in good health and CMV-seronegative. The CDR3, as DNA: TGTGCCAGCAGTGCCACGGGACTAGCGGGCCCTCAGTACTTC. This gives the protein CASSATGLAGPQYF.